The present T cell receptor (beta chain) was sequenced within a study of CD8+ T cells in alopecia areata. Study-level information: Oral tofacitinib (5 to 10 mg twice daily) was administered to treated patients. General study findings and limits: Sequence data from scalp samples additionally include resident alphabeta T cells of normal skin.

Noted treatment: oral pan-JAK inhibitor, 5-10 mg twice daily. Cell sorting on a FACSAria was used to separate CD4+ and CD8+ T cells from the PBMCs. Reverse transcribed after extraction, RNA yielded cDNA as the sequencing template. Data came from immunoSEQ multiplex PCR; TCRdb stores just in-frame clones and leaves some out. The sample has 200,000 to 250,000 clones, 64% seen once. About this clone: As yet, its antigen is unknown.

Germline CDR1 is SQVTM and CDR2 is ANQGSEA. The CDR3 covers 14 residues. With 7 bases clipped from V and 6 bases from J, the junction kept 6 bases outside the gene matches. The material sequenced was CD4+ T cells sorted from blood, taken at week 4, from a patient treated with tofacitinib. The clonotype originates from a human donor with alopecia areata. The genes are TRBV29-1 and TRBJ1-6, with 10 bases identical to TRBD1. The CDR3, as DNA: TGCAGCGCCCGGACAGGGGGTTCTAATTCACCCCTCCACTTT. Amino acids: CSARTGGSNSPLHF.